The 22 T cell receptor beta chains below come from one sample, sequenced in a study of identical twins. MiXCR, run by TCRdb on the 5' RACE reads, gives a single entry per CDR3 protein. In the table there are 550,000 to 700,000 distinct CDR3 sequences, approximately 9.6% of which are singletons. This sample was also put to use in a study of yellow fever vaccine responses in identical twins.

The sequenced sample was PBMCs. The receptors originated from a woman under 30 in good health.

CDR3 in amino acids: CSARDPGNTIYF. CDR3 bases: TGCAGTGCTAGAGATCCTGGAAACACCATATATTTT. The V gene is TRBV20-1, the J gene TRBJ1-3; D gene unclear. The CDR3 spans 12 residues. Germline loops: CDR1 DFQATT, CDR2 SNEGSKA (reference sequence). V was pared by 0 bases and J by 2 bases, with 2 bases between.

The V gene is TRBV18, the J gene TRBJ2-5; 9 nucleotides match TRBD2. The germline gives CDR1 KGHSH, CDR2 LQKENI. The CDR3 covers 15 residues. V lost 2 bases to trimming and J lost 4 bases; unmatched junction nucleotides: 5. CDR3 nucleotide sequence: TGTGCCAGCTCACCAGCGCTAGCGGGGCGAGAGACCCAGTACTTC. Encoded protein: CASSPALAGRETQYF.

This sequence joins TRBV4-3 and TRBJ2-5; no firm D call. Trimming pared 2 bases from V and 4 bases from J, leaving 11 bases between. The CDR3 sequence is 14 residues long. Germline V gene lookup returns CDR1 LGHNA and CDR2 YSLEER. In DNA, the CDR3 is TGCGCCAGCAGCCAATTGACCCCTCCAGAGACCCAGTACTTC. Its protein product is CASSQLTPPETQYF.

In this sample, this clonotype turned up many times. CDR3: CSLKVWGNSGEQYF. In nucleotides, the CDR3 is TGCAGCCTTAAGGTTTGGGGTAATTCAGGCGAGCAGTACTTC. This sequence joins TRBV20-1 and TRBJ2-7; D uncertain. This CDR3 spans 14 amino acids. Germline V gene sequence: CDR1 DFQATT, CDR2 SNEGSKA (reference sequence).

In its sample, this clonotype was seen a few times. The chain employs TRBV28 and TRBJ2-3; D tentatively reads TRBD1 or TRBD2 (5 bases each). Trimming pared 3 bases from V and 3 bases from J, leaving 16 bases between. The length of the CDR3 is 16 residues. Germline values: CDR1 MDHEN, CDR2 SYDVKM. The CDR3 DNA sequence: TGTGCCAGCAGTTTGTCCCCGGGGCTTGGTACAGATACGCAGTATTTT. This translates into CASSLSPGLGTDTQYF. Filled out from reference TRBV28 and TRBJ2-3, the complete variable domain reads DVKVTQSSRYLVKRTGEKVFLECVQDMDHENMFWYRQDPGLGLRLIYFSYDVKMKEKGDIPEGYSVSREKKERFSLILESASTNQTSMYLCASSLSPGLGTDTQYFGPGTRLTVL.

The rearrangement uses TRBV2 and TRBJ1-2; no reliable D call. The CDR3 is 10 residues long. From germline, CDR1 is SNHLY and CDR2 FYNNEI. V was trimmed by 6 bases and J by 8 bases, leaving 7 bases between them. The CDR3 DNA sequence: TGTGCCAGCAGCCAACTCGGCTACACCTTC. Its translation is CASSQLGYTF.

This clonotype has a handful of counts. The gene calls are TRBV20-1 and TRBJ2-3; 13 positions agree with TRBD2. The V gene's germline CDR1 is DFQATT and CDR2 SNEGSKA (reference sequence). Germline trimming cut 6 bases from V and 2 bases from J; bases unmatched to any gene: 8. The CDR3 has 16 residues. CDR3 nucleotides: TGCAGTGCAACTAGGACTAGCGGGAGAAACACAGATACGCAGTATTTT. Translating it yields CSATRTSGRNTDTQYF.

This clonotype has at least ten counts. CDR3 loop: CASSFQVGELFF. The CDR3 bases are TGTGCCAGCAGTTTCCAGGTCGGGGAGCTGTTTTTT. The V gene is TRBV28, the J gene TRBJ2-2; no definite D call. V shed 3 bases and J shed 7 bases, with 6 bases lying between them. The CDR3 has 12 amino acids. Germline CDR1 and CDR2: MDHEN and SYDVKM.

The chain joins TRBV4-2 to TRBJ1-2, with 7 bases that match TRBD1. V lost 0 bases to trimming and J lost 2 bases; unmatched junction nucleotides: 0. The CDR3 has 14 amino acids. The germline gives CDR1 LGHNA, CDR2 YNFKEQ. As DNA, the CDR3 is TGTGCCAGCAGCCAAGAGGGACAGAACTATGGCTACACCTTC. It yields the protein CASSQEGQNYGYTF.

This clonotype was found many times. This rearrangement joins TRBV12-3 or TRBV12-4 to TRBJ1-2; D remains ambiguous. The CDR3 has 14 amino acids. Trimming shortened V by 6 bases and J by 8 bases, and 19 bases separated the two germline ends. CDR3 region: CASRTSGMVSGYTF. The CDR3, as DNA: TGTGCCAGCAGAACTTCAGGCATGGTATCCGGCTACACCTTC.

This clonotype showed up just a few times. The chain joins TRBV27 to TRBJ2-7, with a possible D match to TRBD1 (8 bases). CDR1 is MNHEY, CDR2 SMNVEV, per germline (reference sequence). This CDR3 has 13 residues. V was shortened by 6 bases and J by 7 bases, with 16 bases between the two germline ends. In nucleotides, the CDR3 is TGTGCCAGCAGACAAAGCGGGACAGGTGAGCAGTACTTC. The encoded protein is CASRQSGTGEQYF.

This clonotype came up many times. The V call is TRBV5-1, the J call TRBJ2-7; possibly TRBD1 for D (5 bases). V lost 0 bases and J lost 7, with 5 bases in between. Germline V gene sequence: CDR1 SGHRS, CDR2 YFSETQ. The CDR3 is made up of 11 amino acids. The CDR3 coding sequence is TGCGCCAGCAGCTTGGGACAGGAGCAGTACTTC. Protein: CASSLGQEQYF.

To note about this clonotype: A much larger clone lies one base from this, so it may be a read error. The chain employs TRBV5-6 and TRBJ2-1, with D possibly TRBD1 on 5 matching bases. Germline CDR1 is SGHDT and CDR2 is YYEEEE. The CDR3 runs to 14 residues. This CDR3 is CAGSLAQGENEQFF. DNA for the CDR3: TGTGCCGGCAGCTTGGCGCAGGGTGAAAATGAGCAGTTCTTC.

This clonotype occurred many times. The V and J genes are TRBV11-2 and TRBJ2-3; maybe TRBD2 (6 bases). Trimming left V 2 bases short and J 4 bases short, with 13 bases between. The CDR3 is 15 residues long. Germline values: CDR1 SGHAT, CDR2 FQNNGV. As DNA, the CDR3 is TGTGCCAGCAGCTTAAGTGAGTGGGAGGCAGATACGCAGTATTTT. It translates to CASSLSEWEADTQYF.

This clonotype came up a few times. V is TRBV6-5 and J is TRBJ2-2; possibly TRBD1 for D (5 bases). Germline CDR1 is MNHEY and CDR2 is SVGAGI. The V and J ends lost 3 bases and 7 bases respectively, with 12 bases between them. The length of the CDR3 is 14 residues. CDR3: CASSYQGTSGELFF. CDR3 nucleotide sequence: TGTGCCAGCAGTTATCAGGGAACGAGCGGGGAGCTGTTTTTT.

This clonotype came up many times. The rearrangement joins TRBV20-1 to TRBJ2-7; TRBD1 agrees at 9 bases. The germline CDR1 and CDR2 sequences are DFQATT and SNEGSKA (reference sequence). This CDR3 is 15 amino acids long. V was clipped by 1 base and J by 4 bases; unmatched bases: 8. Written as DNA, the CDR3 is TGCAGTGCTAGAGTCTCCGGGACAGGGATGTACGAGCAGTACTTC. As protein: CSARVSGTGMYEQYF.

The rearrangement uses TRBV6-5 and TRBJ1-1, with D uncertain. Germline-derived CDR1 and CDR2 are MNHEY and SVGAGI. The CDR3 contains 17 residues. V was shortened by 0 bases and J by 1 base, with 15 bases between the two germline ends. Here the CDR3 reads CASSYSRSKTTNTEAFF. CDR3 DNA: TGTGCCAGCAGTTACTCACGTAGTAAAACTACGAACACTGAAGCTTTCTTT.

The sample holds many counts of this clonotype. The rearrangement links TRBV5-6 to TRBJ2-1; D is possibly TRBD1 (6 bases). The length of the CDR3 is 18 residues. Trimming cost V 5 bases and J 3 bases, with 24 bases left between them. The germline V gene encodes CDR1 SGHDT and CDR2 YYEEEE. DNA of the CDR3: TGTGCCAGCAGTCAAAGGCGGGTGGGGGCCCTTGTCTACAATGAGCAGTTCTTC. Its translation is CASSQRRVGALVYNEQFF.

V and J are TRBV20-1 and TRBJ1-6, with 11 bases aligning to TRBD1. Germline CDR1 is DFQATT and CDR2 is SNEGSKA (reference sequence). There are 13 residues in the CDR3. With V trimmed by 6 bases and J by 10 bases, 5 bases remained unmatched. The CDR3 spells CSAGGTGGSPLHF. CDR3 sequence (DNA): TGCAGTGCAGGGGGGACAGGGGGATCACCCCTCCACTTT.

This chain connects TRBV18 to TRBJ2-6; a possible D gene is TRBD1 (5 bases). CDR3 length equals 18 residues. The V end was cut by 0 bases, the J end by 0 bases, with 12 bases between. Germline assignment: CDR1 KGHSH and CDR2 LQKENI. CDR3 region: CASSPPSGQSSGANVLTF. CDR3 nucleotide sequence: TGTGCCAGCTCACCACCGTCCGGACAAAGCTCTGGGGCCAACGTCCTGACTTTC.

This clonotype turned up a few times. The rearrangement joins TRBV7-2 to TRBJ1-5; maybe TRBD1 (5 bases). Per germline, CDR1 SGHTA and CDR2 FQGNSA. Trimming pared 5 bases from V and 5 bases from J, leaving 13 bases between. CDR3 length equals 14 residues. The CDR3 protein is CASSHRYADQPQHF. CDR3 DNA: TGTGCCAGCAGCCACAGGTACGCAGATCAGCCCCAGCATTTT.

This chain uses TRBV19 with TRBJ1-1; D gene unclear. Germline lookup yields CDR1 LNHDA and CDR2 SQIVND (reference sequence). The CDR3 extends over 14 amino acids. V lost 1 base, J lost 5 bases, and 11 bases lay in between. The CDR3 nucleotides are TGTGCCAGTAGTATAGGTGGGGTTCGGACTGAAGCTTTCTTT. Translation: CASSIGGVRTEAFF.